These 21 T cell receptor beta chains share one sample of origin, sequenced in a study of blood T cells in healthy people across ages. Then a second PCR, running roughly 7 to 11 cycles, was carried out with a sample-barcoded 5' primer and a J-beta primer mix. MiXCR, applied by TCRdb to the 5' RACE reads, yields one record per CDR3 protein. In the table there are around 800,000 distinct CDR3 sequences, 25% to 30% of which are singletons. These same records also appear under a second study, on T cells of mothers and their children.

The specimen was blood. The receptors come from a boy aged 5-17 years in good health.

The chain is built from TRBV12-5 and TRBJ2-1, with D hard to call. Germline V CDR1 and CDR2: LGHNT, FRNRAP. The CDR3 is 11 amino acids. Trimming took off 5 bases at V and 7 bases at J, with 6 bases between the two ends. CDR3 nucleotides: TGTGCTAGTGGTCACGGAAATGAGCAGTTCTTC. Its translation is CASGHGNEQFF.

The chain has TRBV29-1 and TRBJ2-1; D is unclear. The CDR3 consists of 14 residues. Germline assignment: CDR1 SQVTM and CDR2 ANQGSEA. V was shortened by 7 bases and J by 0 bases, with 13 bases between the two germline ends. CDR3 residues: CSALNTVSYNEQFF. DNA for the CDR3: TGCAGCGCCTTAAATACGGTCTCCTACAATGAGCAGTTCTTC.

The rearrangement joins TRBV19 to TRBJ1-1, with 8 bases lining up with TRBD1. Germline V gives CDR1 LNHDA, CDR2 SQIVND (reference sequence). The CDR3 runs 18 residues. J was trimmed by 1 base and V by 11 bases; bases with no gene match: 21. CDR3 sequence reads: CAASPAGTGTLWNTEAFF. The CDR3, as DNA: TGTGCCGCCAGCCCGGCGGGGACAGGCACCTTGTGGAACACTGAAGCTTTCTTT.

This clonotype was seen a handful of times. This chain uses TRBV5-1 with TRBJ2-7; 8 bases are shared with TRBD1. V lost 3 bases, J lost 0 bases, and 5 bases stayed unmatched. CDR3 length equals 15 residues. Germline lookup yields CDR1 SGHRS and CDR2 YFSETQ. CDR3 coding DNA: TGCGCCAGCAGCTCTGGGACAGGTGCCTCCTACGAGCAGTACTTC. Translation: CASSSGTGASYEQYF.

The V and J genes are TRBV21-1 and TRBJ2-4. TRBV21-1 constitutes a pseudogene. The CDR3 consists of 15 residues. This chain's CDR3 is CASSKIEGWDGIQYF. For the CDR3, the DNA is TGTGCCAGCAGCAAAATAGAAGGGTGGGATGGCATTCAGTACTTC.

This clonotype was seen repeatedly, ten times or more. The chain links TRBV6-1 to TRBJ2-7; D gene ambiguous. Germline V gives CDR1 MNHNS, CDR2 SASEGT. This CDR3 has 14 residues. V was trimmed by 1 base and J by 2 bases, leaving 9 bases between them. The CDR3 DNA sequence: TGTGCCAGCAGTGAAGGAAGTTCCGCCTACGAGCAGTACTTC. It specifies CASSEGSSAYEQYF.

The chain has TRBV7-9 and TRBJ2-1; no reliable D call. Germline V gene lookup returns CDR1 SEHNR and CDR2 FQNEAQ (reference sequence). This CDR3 has 10 residues. V was trimmed by 6 bases and J by 8 bases, leaving 5 bases between them. Here the CDR3 reads CASRKDEQFF. The CDR3 DNA reads as TGTGCCAGCAGAAAAGATGAGCAGTTCTTC.

The rearrangement uses TRBV3-1 and TRBJ2-5, with no clear D. The germline CDR1 and CDR2 sequences are LGHDT and YNNKEL (reference sequence). Trimming stripped 0 bases from V and 6 bases from J, with 5 bases between. This CDR3 has 12 residues. The CDR3 DNA reads TGTGCCAGCAGCCAAGATCTTCAGACCCAGTACTTC. It is translated as CASSQDLQTQYF.

Concerning this clonotype: Possible read error: a much larger clone is one base away. The chain uses TRBV7-9 and TRBJ1-2; D unclear. The CDR3 has 16 residues. CDR1 and CDR2 (germline): SEHNR, FQNEAQ (reference sequence). V was cut by 4 bases and J by 2 bases, with 17 bases left in between. In DNA, the CDR3 is TGTGCCAGCAGCTCCACCGGTTGGAGGACCAACTATGGCTACACCTTC. This codes for CASSSTGWRTNYGYTF.

CDR3 DNA sequence: TGTGCCAGCAGCCAAGATAGGAGTAGGCAGTTCTTC. Amino acid sequence: CASSQDRSRQFF. The rearrangement uses TRBV14 and TRBJ2-1; the D is unclear. V was shortened by 0 bases and J by 12 bases, with 9 bases between the two germline ends. Germline V gene lookup returns CDR1 SGHDN and CDR2 FVKESK. The CDR3 sequence is 12 residues long.

This chain joins TRBV6-4 and TRBJ1-2; D is perhaps TRBD1 (5 bases). V lost 6 bases to trimming and J lost 6 bases, with 17 bases between them. The CDR3 has 14 amino acids. CDR1 and CDR2 (germline): MRHNA, SNTAGT. CDR3 DNA: TGTGCCAGCAGCCGAGGGACGCCGGCGGATGGCTACACCTTC. Translation: CASSRGTPADGYTF.

This clonotype appeared a few times. The chain employs TRBV29-1 and TRBJ2-3; tentative D call: TRBD2 (6 bases). V was cut by 6 bases and J by 0 bases, with 16 bases left in between. Per germline, CDR1 SQVTM and CDR2 ANQGSEA. The CDR3 loop spans 15 amino acids. The CDR3 region has the DNA TGCAGCGTCGGGACCTTAGCGGATAGCACAGATACGCAGTATTTT. As protein: CSVGTLADSTDTQYF.

This CDR3 reads CASSLQDNPTGELFF. The CDR3 DNA sequence: TGTGCCAGCAGCTTGCAGGACAATCCCACCGGGGAGCTGTTTTTT. The rearrangement uses TRBV5-8 and TRBJ2-2; maybe TRBD1 (5 bases). CDR1 SGHTS and CDR2 YDEGEE come from the germline V gene. This CDR3 is built from 15 residues. V shed 1 base and J shed 4 bases, with 11 bases lying between them.

The DNA of the CDR3 is TGTGCCAGCAGTGGTGGACAGGGCGTCTGGAGCTATGGCTACACCTTC. The encoded protein is CASSGGQGVWSYGYTF. The chain is built from TRBV6-1 and TRBJ1-2, with TRBD1 matching over 8 bases. V was pared by 4 bases and J by 4 bases, with 11 bases of the junction left unmatched. The CDR3 spans 16 residues. Germline assignment: CDR1 MNHNS and CDR2 SASEGT.

This clonotype was observed a handful of times. The J gene is TRBJ1-1, the V gene TRBV19; 10 bases are a match to TRBD1. From germline, CDR1 is LNHDA and CDR2 SQIVND (reference sequence). This CDR3 contains 15 residues. V shed 7 bases and J 3 bases; nucleotides not matched to a gene: 8. The CDR3 nucleotides are TGTGCCAGTATCACCGCCGGGACAGGGGACACTGAAGCTTTCTTT. Its translation: CASITAGTGDTEAFF. Using reference TRBV19 and TRBJ1-1 for the parts outside the CDR3, the full variable domain is DGGITQSPKYLFRKEGQNVTLSCEQNLNHDAMYWYRQDPGQGLRLIYYSQIVNDFQKGDIAEGYSVSREKKESFPLTVTSAQKNPTAFYLCASITAGTGDTEAFFGQGTRLTVV.

This clonotype was counted a few times. This chain connects TRBV27 to TRBJ2-7, with 8 bases identical to TRBD2. The V gene end was trimmed by 3 bases and the J gene end by 4 bases; junction bases not matched to a gene: 5. The CDR3 has 14 residues. Germline assignment: CDR1 MNHEY and CDR2 SMNVEV (reference sequence). CDR3 DNA: TGTGCCAGCAGTTTGAGCGGGGGCATATACGAGCAGTACTTC. Protein sequence: CASSLSGGIYEQYF.

The chain recombines TRBV28 with TRBJ2-4; 12 nucleotides line up with TRBD1. Trimming took 5 bases from V and 0 from J; bases not matched to a gene: 20. Germline V gene sequence: CDR1 MDHEN, CDR2 SYDVKM. The CDR3 length is 22 residues. CDR3 region: CASSHHQGQGAWGVLAKNIQYF. The DNA of the CDR3 is TGTGCCAGCAGTCACCATCAGGGACAGGGGGCGTGGGGGGTCCTAGCCAAAAACATTCAGTACTTC.

A few counts support this clonotype. The CDR3 DNA reads TGTGCCAGTCGGTTGGGGGGCGGGAACACTGAAGCTTTCTTT. Protein product: CASRLGGGNTEAFF. The V gene is TRBV7-9, the J gene TRBJ1-1; D may be TRBD1 (6 bases). Germline values: CDR1 SEHNR, CDR2 FQNEAQ (reference sequence). The CDR3 covers 14 residues. Trimming left V 9 bases short and J 1 base short, with 15 bases between.

The chain is built from TRBV28 and TRBJ1-2; D is unclear. Per the germline V gene, CDR1 is MDHEN and CDR2 is SYDVKM. The CDR3 runs 12 residues. The V end lost 6 bases, the J end lost 4 bases, and 9 bases lay between the germline ends. CDR3 DNA sequence: TGTGCCAGCAGCTATGGACTCTATGGCTACACCTTC. Its translation: CASSYGLYGYTF.

This clonotype was picked up one time. The chain is built from TRBV5-6 and TRBJ2-3, with TRBD1 matching over 7 bases. The J segment lost 2 bases and the V segment lost 1 base, leaving 10 bases of the junction unmatched. The germline V gene has CDR1 SGHDT and CDR2 YYEEEE. This CDR3 contains 17 residues. The CDR3 bases are TGTGCCAGCAGCTTGCCGTCCCGGGACAGCTCCACAGATACGCAGTATTTT. Protein sequence: CASSLPSRDSSTDTQYF.

This CDR3 reads CSGWDRNTEAFF. The CDR3 DNA sequence: TGCAGCGGATGGGACAGAAACACTGAAGCTTTCTTT. The chain has TRBV29-1 and TRBJ1-1, with 7 bases matching TRBD1. Per germline, CDR1 SQVTM and CDR2 ANQGSEA. J lost 2 bases, V lost 7 bases, and 4 bases had no gene match. The CDR3 loop spans 12 amino acids. The variable domain in full, with the rest retrieved from reference TRBV29-1 and TRBJ1-1, is SAVISQKPSRDICQRGTSLTIQCQVDSQVTMMFWYRQQPGQSLTLIATANQGSEATYESGFVIDKFPISRPNLTFSTLTVSNMSPEDSSIYLCSGWDRNTEAFFGQGTRLTVV.